A single sample is the source of the 7 T cell receptor beta chains below, sequenced in a study of metastatic and nonmetastatic thyroid tumors. Each patient went into thyroid surgery without having received any treatment. TCRdb re-called clones via MiXCR from the PCR reads. The sample holds about 32,000 clones; roughly 25% are singletons and the top ten take 9.2%. Specimen: blood. Receptors were obtained from a female donor with papillary thyroid cancer or a benign thyroid nodule (not recorded which). Some clones in this sample may be carry-over from other donors' samples.

In this sample, this clone turned up many times. The CDR3 DNA is TGTGCCAGCAGTGTAGACCCTTACACAGATACGCAGTATTTT. Protein product: CASSVDPYTDTQYF. The chain carries TRBV2 and TRBJ2-3; no clear D. Germline CDR1 is SNHLY and CDR2 is FYNNEI. The CDR3 loop spans 14 amino acids. V was shortened by 4 bases and J by 2 bases, with 10 bases between the two germline ends.

The chain combines TRBV28 with TRBJ2-1; 10 bases are a match to TRBD1. J was trimmed by 9 bases and V by 2 bases; bases with no gene match: 7. Per the germline V gene, CDR1 is MDHEN and CDR2 is SYDVKM. The CDR3 consists of 15 residues. The CDR3 is CASSLGDRGSGEQFF. In DNA form, the CDR3 reads TGTGCCAGCAGTTTAGGGGACAGGGGATCGGGTGAGCAGTTCTTC.

This clone was observed many times. Being one base from a much bigger clone, this may be a read error. Additional DNA sequences in this sample encode the identical CDR3. The chain combines TRBV28 with TRBJ1-4; no reliable D call. CDR1 and CDR2 from the germline V gene are MDHEN and SYDVKM. The V end lost 7 bases, the J end lost 11 bases, and 14 bases lay between the germline ends. The CDR3 contains 12 residues. CDR3 nucleotide sequence: TGTGCCAGCAATGTACTGGACGATAAACTGTTTTTT. It is translated as CASNVLDDKLFF.

This clone was seen only a few times. Possible read error: a much larger clone is one base away. V and J are TRBV7-9 and TRBJ2-3, with no clear D. Germline V CDR1 and CDR2: SEHNR, FQNEAQ (reference sequence). The CDR3 is made up of 10 amino acids. The V and J ends lost 8 bases and 7 bases respectively, with 7 bases between them. CDR3 sequence: CASDLYTQYF. Written as DNA, the CDR3 is TGTGCCAGCGATCTTTATACGCAGTATTTT.

In its sample, this clone was seen many times. This chain connects TRBV3-1 to TRBJ1-3; D is ambiguous. The CDR3 contains 15 residues. Trimming took 1 base from V and 2 from J, leaving 9 bases between them. CDR1 and CDR2 from the germline V gene are LGHDT and YNNKEL (reference sequence). CDR3 residues: CASSQGTGAGNTIYF. CDR3 DNA sequence: TGTGCCAGCAGCCAAGGAACGGGAGCTGGAAACACCATATATTTT.

The CDR3 spells CSASRQYSNQPQHF. The CDR3 region has the DNA TGCAGTGCTTCACGACAGTATAGCAATCAGCCCCAGCATTTT. J is TRBJ1-5 and V is TRBV20-1; TRBD1 is a possible D gene (5 bases). The CDR3 is 14 amino acids. Germline-derived CDR1 and CDR2 are DFQATT and SNEGSKA (reference sequence). Deletions cut 5 bases from V and 0 bases from J, with 11 bases between.

This clone was seen ten or more times. This chain links TRBV2 with TRBJ1-1; no clear D. In germline, CDR1 is SNHLY, CDR2 FYNNEI. The V end was cut by 8 bases, the J end by 0 bases, with 10 bases between. This CDR3 has 13 amino acids. The CDR3: CASGRGMNTEAFF. The DNA for the CDR3 is TGTGCCAGCGGTCGCGGAATGAACACTGAAGCTTTCTTT.